Presented here are 30 T cell receptor beta chains from one specimen sequenced in a study of OX40 agonist ivuxolimab in advanced cancers. Clones were sequenced by immunoSEQ multiplex PCR, and TCRdb holds only the in-frame ones, with some missing. The table records 45,000 to 50,000 clones, more than 80% of them present only once. Sequences were derived from CD4+ or CD8+ T cells sorted from blood, sampled in a trial of the OX40 agonist ivuxolimab. The receptors come from an adult with an advanced solid tumor such as melanoma, head and neck, liver or kidney cancer.

The chain recombines TRBV13 with TRBJ1-2; 11 positions match TRBD1. The V gene's germline CDR1 is PRHDT and CDR2 FYEKMQ (reference sequence). This CDR3 has 14 amino acids. J gave up 5 bases and V 5 bases, and 4 bases lay outside the gene matches. CDR3 loop: CASSQGTGGYGYTF. The CDR3 DNA sequence: TGTGCCAGCAGCCAAGGGACAGGGGGTTATGGCTACACCTTC.

The chain recombines TRBV19 with TRBJ1-1, with TRBD1 as a possible D gene (5 bases). The CDR3 length is 12 residues. The germline gives CDR1 LNHDA, CDR2 SQIVND (reference sequence). Trimming removed 9 bases from V and 3 bases from J, with 11 bases in between. This chain's CDR3 is CARTVDYTEAFF. The CDR3, as DNA: TGTGCCAGGACAGTAGACTACACTGAAGCTTTCTTT.

DNA for the CDR3: TGTGCCAGCACCTCCAGCGGGAGGTCCTACAATGAGCAGTTCTTC. It codes for CASTSSGRSYNEQFF. This chain uses TRBV6-6 with TRBJ2-1; 9 positions agree with TRBD2. V lost 7 bases, J lost 1 base, and 5 bases stayed unmatched. The CDR3 spans 15 residues. Germline-derived CDR1 and CDR2 are MNHNY and SVGAGI (reference sequence).

The V call is TRBV2, the J call TRBJ2-1; perhaps TRBD1 as D (5 bases). Germline V CDR1 and CDR2: SNHLY, FYNNEI. The CDR3 runs 14 residues. Trimming pared 9 bases from V and 7 bases from J, leaving 19 bases between. The CDR3 reads CASAVGRRANEQFF. CDR3 nucleotide sequence: TGTGCCAGTGCTGTGGGGCGTCGCGCTAATGAGCAGTTCTTC.

This clone is judged medium-sized. The chain joins TRBV12-5 to TRBJ1-1; a weak D match, TRBD1 (5 bases). There are 17 residues in the CDR3. V lost 1 base and J 4 bases, leaving 19 bases between the germline ends. Germline V gene sequence: CDR1 LGHNT, CDR2 FRNRAP. This CDR3 is CASGLATSGFTSTEAFF. The CDR3 DNA reads as TGTGCTAGTGGTTTGGCCACATCAGGGTTCACGAGCACTGAAGCTTTCTTT.

This clone was found once. The chain combines TRBV5-1 with TRBJ2-2, with 7 bases identical to TRBD1. The CDR3 extends over 13 amino acids. J was trimmed by 7 bases and V by 0 bases; bases with no gene match: 0. In germline, CDR1 is SGHRS, CDR2 YFSETQ. CDR3 region: CASSLGDSGELFF. In nucleotides, the CDR3 is TGCGCCAGCAGCTTGGGGGACAGCGGGGAGCTGTTTTTT. Complete variable domain (other parts from reference TRBV5-1 and TRBJ2-2): KAGVTQTPRYLIKTRGQQVTLSCSPISGHRSVSWYQQTPGQGLQFLFEYFSETQRNKGNFPGRFSGRQFSNSRSEMNVSTLELGDSALYLCASSLGDSGELFFGEGSRLTVL.

V usage is TRBV7-2 and J usage is TRBJ2-3; 11 nucleotides line up with TRBD1. With V trimmed by 2 bases and J by 0 bases, 4 bases remained unmatched. CDR1 is SGHTA, CDR2 FQGNSA, per germline. CDR3 size: 17 residues. The CDR3 spells CASSLRTGGLSTDTQYF. CDR3 coding DNA: TGTGCCAGCAGCTTAAGGACAGGGGGCCTCAGCACAGATACGCAGTATTTT. Looking up the rest from reference TRBV7-2 and TRBJ2-3 gives the full variable domain: GAGVSQSPSNKVTEKGKDVELRCDPISGHTALYWYRQSLGQGLEFLIYFQGNSAPDKSGLPSDRFSAERTGGSVSTLTIQRTQQEDSAVYLCASSLRTGGLSTDTQYFGPGTRLTVL.

The V call is TRBV5-1, the J call TRBJ1-1; a weak D match, TRBD1 (5 bases). V lost 2 bases to trimming and J lost 0 bases, with 23 bases between them. This CDR3 spans 19 amino acids. In germline, CDR1 is SGHRS, CDR2 YFSETQ. The CDR3 is CASSFSGLDSVLMNTEAFF. The CDR3 DNA follows: TGCGCCAGCAGCTTTTCGGGTTTAGACAGCGTGTTAATGAACACTGAAGCTTTCTTT.

As DNA, the CDR3 is TGTGCCAGCAGCGGGACTTATAACTACGAGCAGTACTTC. Protein: CASSGTYNYEQYF. This chain connects TRBV7-9 to TRBJ2-7; maybe TRBD2 (6 bases). Germline V lookup: CDR1 SEHNR, CDR2 FQNEAQ (reference sequence). The CDR3 consists of 13 residues. The V gene lost 5 bases and the J gene lost 3 bases, with 11 bases spanning the gap.

The chain has TRBV7-9 and TRBJ2-2; TRBD2 matches 9 bases. Trimming took 3 bases from V and 4 from J; bases not matched to a gene: 9. Germline assignment: CDR1 SEHNR and CDR2 FQNEAQ (reference sequence). The CDR3 runs 17 residues. CDR3 nucleotide sequence: TGTGCCAGCAGCTTTACTAGCGGGCCCTATGGCACCGGGGAGCTGTTTTTT. Translation: CASSFTSGPYGTGELFF.

This rearrangement joins TRBV7-9 to TRBJ1-2; 8 nucleotides align to TRBD1. The germline gives CDR1 SEHNR, CDR2 FQNEAQ (reference sequence). CDR3 length: 16 amino acids. J gave up 1 base and V 5 bases, and 9 bases lay outside the gene matches. CDR3 nucleotide sequence: TGTGCCAGCAGCGCAGATGGACAGGGATATAACTATGGCTACACCTTC. As protein: CASSADGQGYNYGYTF.

This chain links TRBV5-6 with TRBJ2-2; 12 bases fit TRBD2. Germline CDR1 and CDR2: SGHDT and YYEEEE. The V and J ends lost 3 bases and 11 bases, in that order; junction bases with no gene match: 8. The CDR3 consists of 15 residues. CDR3 protein: CASSYNGLAGPELFF. The DNA for the CDR3 is TGTGCCAGCAGCTACAACGGACTAGCGGGACCAGAGCTGTTTTTT.

This clone appeared a few times. A much larger clone differs by one base, so this may be a read error. Different DNA sequences within this sample yield the same CDR3. The V and J genes are TRBV29-1 and TRBJ1-2; tentatively, D is TRBD1 (5 bases). The ends were cut back, 7 bases at V and 5 bases at J, with 23 bases in the middle. Germline CDR1 and CDR2: SQVTM and ANQGSEA. The CDR3 runs 15 residues. The CDR3 protein is CSADTGGGEEYGYTF. The CDR3 DNA follows: TGCAGCGCGGACACCGGGGGGGGAGAGGAATATGGCTACACCTTC.

The rearrangement joins TRBV5-1 to TRBJ2-7; TRBD2 matches at 9 bases. The V gene's germline CDR1 is SGHRS and CDR2 YFSETQ. CDR3 length equals 14 residues. V lost 3 bases, J lost 1 base, and 2 bases stayed unmatched. The CDR3 region is CASSSSGGSYEQYF. DNA of the CDR3: TGCGCCAGCAGCTCGAGCGGGGGGTCCTACGAGCAGTACTTC.

The V call is TRBV10-3, the J call TRBJ2-7; 8 bases are a match to TRBD1. V shed 10 bases and J 3 bases; nucleotides not matched to a gene: 5. Per the germline V gene, CDR1 is ENHRY and CDR2 is SYGVKD. This CDR3 is built from 12 residues. CDR3 coding DNA: TGTGCCAGCAGGGACAGGCACTACGAGCAGTACTTC. This encodes CASRDRHYEQYF.

The J gene is TRBJ2-7, the V gene TRBV6-5; D perhaps matches TRBD2 (5 bases). Trimming removed 2 bases at V and 9 bases at J, with 17 bases between. Per germline, CDR1 MNHEY and CDR2 SVGAGI. The CDR3 totals 14 residues. In nucleotides, the CDR3 is TGTGCCAGCAGTTACGGAGGCCCTTCTACTGGGCAGTACTTC. Its protein product is CASSYGGPSTGQYF.

This chain joins TRBV4-3 and TRBJ2-7; 10 bases align to TRBD1. J gave up 3 bases and V 4 bases, and 6 bases lay outside the gene matches. The CDR3 spans 15 residues. Germline V gives CDR1 LGHNA, CDR2 YSLEER. CDR3 amino acids: CASSLGQGEYYEQYF. CDR3 DNA: TGCGCCAGCAGCCTTGGACAGGGGGAATACTACGAGCAGTACTTC.

As regards this clone: The junction departs from the called germline gene at one end, perhaps through a read error. This chain joins TRBV4-3 and TRBJ1-2; TRBD1 matches at 8 bases. The CDR3 has 14 residues. CDR1 LGHNA and CDR2 YSLEER come from the germline V gene. CDR3 nucleotides: TGCGCCAGCAGCGAAGACAGGGGAACGGATGGCTACACCTTC. It encodes CASSEDRGTDGYTF.

The chain combines TRBV7-9 with TRBJ1-1; D remains ambiguous. This CDR3 region has 15 residues. V dropped 3 bases and J dropped 4 bases, with 15 bases sitting between them. Germline V gives CDR1 SEHNR, CDR2 FQNEAQ (reference sequence). The CDR3 DNA sequence: TGTGCCAGCAGCTTCGGTCGGGGTGTTAGCACTGAAGCTTTCTTT. Its translation is CASSFGRGVSTEAFF.

The gene calls are TRBV5-8 and TRBJ2-3, with D tentatively TRBD1 (5 bases). Germline lookup yields CDR1 SGHTS and CDR2 YDEGEE. Trimming stripped 2 bases from V and 4 bases from J, with 11 bases between. There are 14 residues in the CDR3. This CDR3 reads CASSLESGSDTQYF. The CDR3, as DNA: TGTGCCAGCAGCTTAGAGTCAGGGTCAGATACGCAGTATTTT.

This clone has just one count. The V call is TRBV7-2, the J call TRBJ2-6, with 10 bases matching TRBD2. There are 18 residues in the CDR3. J was trimmed by 0 bases and V by 7 bases; bases with no gene match: 9. Germline lookup yields CDR1 SGHTA and CDR2 FQGNSA. CDR3 region: CASILTSGVASGANVLTF. CDR3 DNA sequence: TGTGCCAGCATCCTTACTAGCGGGGTCGCCTCTGGGGCCAACGTCCTGACTTTC.

The chain has TRBV7-9 and TRBJ2-6; D unresolved. The V end lost 5 bases, the J end lost 0 bases, and 17 bases lay between the germline ends. This CDR3 region has 18 residues. Germline V gene lookup returns CDR1 SEHNR and CDR2 FQNEAQ (reference sequence). CDR3 sequence reads: CASSPPPTWSSGANVLTF. In DNA form, the CDR3 reads TGTGCCAGCAGCCCCCCCCCTACCTGGAGCTCTGGGGCCAACGTCCTGACTTTC.

The chain carries TRBV2 and TRBJ2-5; 8 positions match TRBD2. Germline CDR1 is SNHLY and CDR2 is FYNNEI. The CDR3 runs 15 residues. The junction had 5 bases not matched to a gene; V was cut back by 0 bases and J by 5 bases. The CDR3 sequence: CASSEAALAAETQYF. The CDR3 nucleotides read TGTGCCAGCAGTGAAGCAGCACTAGCGGCTGAGACCCAGTACTTC.

The genes are TRBV6-1 and TRBJ2-7, with 7 positions matching TRBD1. The germline V gene encodes CDR1 MNHNS and CDR2 SASEGT. The J segment lost 2 bases and the V segment lost 6 bases, leaving 7 bases of the junction unmatched. The CDR3 is 14 amino acids. Written as DNA, the CDR3 is TGTGCCAGCAGCTTAACAGGGGAAGCCTACGAGCAGTACTTC. Residues: CASSLTGEAYEQYF.

The chain couples TRBV4-3 to TRBJ1-4, with D tentatively TRBD1 (5 bases). The length of the CDR3 is 15 residues. Deletions cut 0 bases from V and 7 bases from J, with 12 bases between. The germline V gene has CDR1 LGHNA and CDR2 YSLEER. The CDR3 DNA sequence: TGCGCCAGCAGCCAAGATTCAGGGCCCTTTGAAAAACTGTTTTTT. Residues: CASSQDSGPFEKLFF.

V and J are TRBV27 and TRBJ1-2; 7 nucleotides match TRBD1. Trimming cost V 3 bases and J 2 bases; bases outside gene matches: 6. The CDR3 consists of 15 residues. CDR1 and CDR2 (germline): MNHEY, SMNVEV (reference sequence). CDR3 in amino acids: CASSFTGTDNYGYTF. In DNA form, the CDR3 reads TGTGCCAGCAGTTTTACCGGGACAGACAACTATGGCTACACCTTC.

The rearrangement uses TRBV4-3 and TRBJ2-7; D is unresolved. CDR1 and CDR2 (germline): LGHNA, YSLEER. The CDR3 has 14 amino acids. V gave up 5 bases and J gave up 3 bases, with 14 bases separating them. Here the CDR3 reads CASSESFQDYEQYF. CDR3 in DNA: TGCGCCAGCAGCGAGTCCTTCCAGGACTACGAGCAGTACTTC.

The chain couples TRBV5-6 to TRBJ1-2; the D is unclear. The CDR3 is 15 residues long. Germline loops: CDR1 SGHDT, CDR2 YYEEEE. With 0 bases removed from V and 1 base from J, the gap between germline ends came to 10 bases. The DNA for the CDR3 is TGTGCCAGCAGCTTGGTCGTGCGATTTAACTATGGCTACACCTTC. Protein product: CASSLVVRFNYGYTF.

The chain couples TRBV5-4 to TRBJ1-1, with TRBD1 as a possible D gene (5 bases). Trimming took 0 bases from V and 1 from J, leaving 16 bases between them. The germline gives CDR1 SGHNT, CDR2 YYREEE (reference sequence). The CDR3 has 17 residues. Written as DNA, the CDR3 is TGTGCCAGCAGCTTGGCGAGGGTTAGACAGTCGAACACTGAAGCTTTCTTT. It yields the protein CASSLARVRQSNTEAFF.

The genes are TRBV5-6 and TRBJ1-4; TRBD1 matches at 11 bases. Germline V gene sequence: CDR1 SGHDT, CDR2 YYEEEE. J was trimmed by 6 bases and V by 0 bases; bases with no gene match: 4. CDR3 size: 16 residues. Here the CDR3 reads CASSLAWTGGDEKLFF. The CDR3 nucleotides read TGTGCCAGCAGCTTGGCATGGACAGGGGGCGATGAAAAACTGTTTTTT.